These 26 T cell receptor beta chains originate from one sample sequenced in a study of blood T cell repertoires in COVID-19 (dated by TCRdb to between 2020 and 2021). The library was produced with the immunoSEQ multiplex PCR assay. This is the immuneACCESS table as TCRdb keeps it, with only in-frame sequences that have V and J called. A part of the clones is gone; compared with another copy, unresolved V genes explain less than half, and the rest is unexplained. The sample records tens of thousands of clones, over 80% of which are singletons. About 17% of the sample goes to the ten largest clones. The specimen sequenced was peripheral blood. The receptor source for this set is a woman of 80 years or more with active or convalescent COVID-19.

The V and J genes are TRBV7-2 and TRBJ1-1; D may be TRBD1 (5 bases). Germline lookup yields CDR1 SGHTA and CDR2 FQGNSA. Deletions cut 7 bases from V and 2 bases from J, with 14 bases between. The CDR3 loop spans 14 amino acids. This chain's CDR3 is CASTLSQGNTEAFF. DNA of the CDR3: TGTGCCAGCACCCTAAGCCAGGGAAACACTGAAGCTTTCTTT.

This chain joins TRBV28 and TRBJ1-6; TRBD1 matches 7 bases. The germline V gene has CDR1 MDHEN and CDR2 SYDVKM. This CDR3 region has 15 residues. V dropped 5 bases and J dropped 10; count of bases not matched to a gene: 11. The CDR3 region is CASSIQGQGRSPLHF. CDR3 bases: TGTGCCAGCAGTATACAGGGGCAGGGGAGATCACCCCTCCACTTT.

This chain links TRBV12-3 or TRBV12-4 with TRBJ1-5, with TRBD1 matching over 8 bases. V shed 8 bases and J 3 bases; nucleotides not matched to a gene: 3. The length of the CDR3 is 13 residues. The CDR3 here is CASGQGSNQPQHF. The DNA for the CDR3 is TGTGCCAGCGGACAGGGTTCCAATCAGCCCCAGCATTTT.

The V call is TRBV7-8, the J call TRBJ1-4; 8 bases agree with TRBD1. The germline V gene has CDR1 SGHVS and CDR2 FQNEAQ. Losses at the gene ends were 5 bases for V and 4 bases for J; bases not matched to a gene: 6. This CDR3 comprises 15 residues. The CDR3 is CASSPQTGVNEKLFF. The DNA for the CDR3 is TGTGCCAGCAGCCCGCAGACAGGGGTTAATGAAAAACTGTTTTTT.

The chain is built from TRBV6-5 and TRBJ1-4; D is unclear. The CDR3 sequence is 15 residues long. CDR1 is MNHEY and CDR2 is SVGAGI in the germline V gene. Deletions cut 2 bases from V and 13 bases from J, with 20 bases between. The CDR3: CASSYHGSSVGGLFF. The CDR3 DNA follows: TGTGCCAGCAGTTACCACGGCAGTAGCGTAGGCGGACTGTTTTTT.

The chain recombines TRBV5-4 with TRBJ1-2, with 8 bases fitting TRBD1. V shed 3 bases, J shed 0 bases, and the junction held 7 bases outside the gene matches. The CDR3 has 16 amino acids. The germline gives CDR1 SGHNT, CDR2 YYREEE (reference sequence). The CDR3 DNA is TGTGCCAGCAGCTCACCCCGACAGGGGTCTAACTATGGCTACACCTTC. It is translated as CASSSPRQGSNYGYTF.

This chain joins TRBV6-1 and TRBJ2-1, with 11 bases aligning to TRBD2. In germline, CDR1 is MNHNS, CDR2 SASEGT. This CDR3 region has 15 residues. The V gene end was trimmed by 1 base and the J gene end by 7 bases; junction bases not matched to a gene: 3. The CDR3 nucleotides are TGTGCCAGCAGTGAAGTTCTAGCGGGGGGTAATGAGCAGTTCTTC. Amino acids: CASSEVLAGGNEQFF.

The V gene is TRBV7-6, the J gene TRBJ2-1, with 11 bases fitting TRBD2. V was pared by 1 base and J by 2 bases, with 10 bases of the junction left unmatched. The CDR3 runs to 19 residues. CDR1 SGHVS and CDR2 FNYEAQ come from the germline V gene. CDR3 DNA sequence: TGTGCCAGCAGCTTAGAAGTATTAGCGGGGGGGAGGACCTACAATGAGCAGTTCTTC. Translation gives CASSLEVLAGGRTYNEQFF.

The chain couples TRBV3-1 (or the pseudogene TRBV3-2) to TRBJ1-2, with D tentatively TRBD1 (5 bases). The germline CDR1 and CDR2 sequences are LGHDT and YNNKEL (reference sequence). V lost 2 bases and J 6 bases, leaving 16 bases between the germline ends. CDR3 length: 15 residues. The chain's CDR3 is CASSQLAQGANGYTF. The CDR3 DNA sequence: TGTGCCAGCAGCCAATTAGCCCAAGGGGCGAATGGCTACACCTTC.

The chain recombines TRBV4-2 with TRBJ2-3; TRBD2 aligns across 10 bases. The CDR3 loop spans 16 amino acids. The ends lost 1 base at V and 2 bases at J; junction bases unmatched: 3. The germline gives CDR1 LGHNA, CDR2 YNFKEQ. This CDR3 reads CASSQGTSGITDTQYF. CDR3 sequence (DNA): TGTGCCAGCAGCCAAGGTACTAGCGGGATCACAGATACGCAGTATTTT.

The chain is built from TRBV5-1 and TRBJ1-1, with TRBD1 identical over 8 bases. The CDR3 spans 15 residues. Germline values: CDR1 SGHRS, CDR2 YFSETQ. Trimming at V came to 4 bases and at J to 1 base, leaving 6 bases not matched to a gene. The CDR3 loop reads CASSPSGTGNTEAFF. Written as DNA, the CDR3 is TGCGCCAGCAGCCCATCCGGGACAGGGAACACTGAAGCTTTCTTT.

The chain combines TRBV5-1 with TRBJ2-7; 7 bases align to TRBD1. This CDR3 region has 14 residues. Germline CDR1 and CDR2: SGHRS and YFSETQ. V was clipped by 4 bases and J by 2 bases; unmatched bases: 6. The CDR3 reads CASSVGQVPYEQYF. For the CDR3, the DNA is TGCGCCAGCAGCGTCGGACAGGTTCCCTACGAGCAGTACTTC.

This chain joins TRBV7-3 and TRBJ2-2, with D maybe TRBD2 (5 bases). V dropped 5 bases and J dropped 4 bases, with 11 bases sitting between them. Germline CDR1 reads SGHTA; CDR2 reads FQGTGA. The CDR3 runs to 14 residues. The CDR3 here is CASSRGGGTGELFF. CDR3 DNA: TGTGCCAGCAGCCGGGGTGGTGGCACCGGGGAGCTGTTTTTT.

The chain uses TRBV7-2 and TRBJ2-1; D uncertain. V was shortened by 7 bases and J by 0 bases, with 10 bases between the two germline ends. CDR3 size: 14 residues. Per germline, CDR1 SGHTA and CDR2 FQGNSA. The CDR3 nucleotides are TGTGCCAGCACCATTCGAGGCTCCTACAATGAGCAGTTCTTC. Translating it yields CASTIRGSYNEQFF.

This chain connects TRBV19 to TRBJ2-3; D possibly corresponds to TRBD1 (6 bases). Trimming left V 5 bases short and J 3 bases short, with 15 bases between. Germline V CDR1 and CDR2: LNHDA, SQIVND (reference sequence). The CDR3 covers 15 residues. CDR3 in amino acids: CASSQLQGATDTQYF. The CDR3, as DNA: TGTGCCAGTAGTCAATTACAGGGTGCAACAGATACGCAGTATTTT.

The rearrangement uses TRBV7-9 and TRBJ1-1, with 7 positions matching TRBD1. The CDR3 contains 15 residues. The J segment lost 0 bases and the V segment lost 4 bases, leaving 5 bases of the junction unmatched. Looked up from germline, CDR1 is SEHNR and CDR2 is FQNEAQ (reference sequence). In DNA form, the CDR3 reads TGTGCCAGCAGCTCTCAGGGGGACCTGAACACTGAAGCTTTCTTT. Encoded protein: CASSSQGDLNTEAFF.

The chain links TRBV18 to TRBJ1-2, with a tentative D call TRBD1 (6 bases). The germline V and J ends were trimmed by 4 bases and 2 bases, with 17 bases remaining between them. CDR3 length: 16 residues. Germline loops: CDR1 KGHSH, CDR2 LQKENI. The CDR3 bases are TGTGCCAGCTCACTTACCGGGCAGGGGAACAACTATGGCTACACCTTC. It yields the protein CASSLTGQGNNYGYTF.

The chain has TRBV3-1 (or the pseudogene TRBV3-2) and TRBJ1-2, with D maybe TRBD1 (6 bases). Germline values: CDR1 LGHDT, CDR2 YNNKEL (reference sequence). The CDR3 sequence is 15 residues long. V lost 5 bases and J 0 bases, leaving 13 bases between the germline ends. CDR3 loop: CASSTQGRANYGYTF. The CDR3 nucleotides are TGTGCCAGCAGCACCCAGGGGCGGGCTAACTATGGCTACACCTTC.

This sequence joins TRBV9 and TRBJ1-2; D gene ambiguous. V gave up 4 bases and J gave up 6 bases, with 19 bases separating them. Germline-derived CDR1 and CDR2 are SGDLS and YYNGEE. The CDR3 runs to 15 residues. The CDR3 DNA reads TGTGCCAGCAGCCCCAATGGCGCGGGAGTTGATGGCTACACCTTC. Its protein product is CASSPNGAGVDGYTF.

The chain has TRBV7-2 and TRBJ2-7, with D possibly matching TRBD2 (5 bases). Germline CDR1 is SGHTA and CDR2 is FQGNSA. Trimming stripped 2 bases from V and 7 bases from J, with 12 bases between. CDR3 length equals 13 residues. CDR3 region: CASSLPVSGEQYF. The CDR3 DNA reads TGTGCCAGCAGCTTACCGGTGTCGGGGGAGCAGTACTTC.

This sequence joins TRBV6-2 or TRBV6-3 and TRBJ1-2; TRBD1 is a possible D gene (5 bases). V lost 5 bases and J lost 5, with 6 bases in between. The germline gives CDR1 MNHEY, CDR2 SVGEGT. The CDR3 length is 11 residues. The DNA for the CDR3 is TGTGCCAGCAGTCCAGGGTATGGCTACACCTTC. Amino acid sequence: CASSPGYGYTF.

The gene calls are TRBV28 and TRBJ1-2, with D uncertain. The germline CDR1 and CDR2 sequences are MDHEN and SYDVKM. Trimming removed 8 bases from V and 4 bases from J, with 8 bases in between. The CDR3 length is 11 residues. The chain's CDR3 is CASFTSYGYTF. Here the CDR3 DNA reads TGTGCCAGCTTTACAAGCTATGGCTACACCTTC.

A few counts support this clone. V usage is TRBV15 and J usage is TRBJ1-4; possible D gene TRBD1, 5 bases. The V and J ends lost 0 bases and 4 bases respectively, with 12 bases between them. This CDR3 spans 16 amino acids. CDR1 is LNHNV and CDR2 is YYDKDF in the germline V gene (reference sequence). CDR3 coding DNA: TGTGCCACCAGCAGAGATTCCAGGGCAGTTAATGAAAAACTGTTTTTT. This sequence encodes CATSRDSRAVNEKLFF.

The CDR3 spells CASSEAGTGGYEQYF. The CDR3 coding sequence is TGTGCCAGCAGTGAGGCGGGAACAGGGGGCTACGAGCAGTACTTC. The chain is built from TRBV2 and TRBJ2-7; 8 nucleotides agree with TRBD1. After removal of 3 bases from V and 3 bases from J, the junction contained 7 bases not matched to a gene. Germline CDR1 SNHLY, CDR2 FYNNEI. CDR3 length equals 15 residues.

V gene TRBV27 combines with J gene TRBJ2-7, with 7 nucleotides matching TRBD1. Trimming removed 3 bases from V and 3 bases from J; junction bases left unmatched: 8. Germline CDR1 is MNHEY and CDR2 is SMNVEV (reference sequence). This CDR3 comprises 15 residues. The CDR3 loop is CASSFNRDRRYEQYF. The CDR3 DNA reads TGTGCCAGCAGTTTTAACCGGGACAGACGCTACGAGCAGTACTTC.

The chain recombines TRBV10-3 with TRBJ2-1; 8 nucleotides agree with TRBD2. The V gene end was trimmed by 8 bases and the J gene end by 5 bases; junction bases not matched to a gene: 5. Germline V gene data show CDR1 as ENHRY and CDR2 as SYGVKD. The CDR3 has 13 residues. CDR3 in DNA: TGTGCCATCTCACTAGCGGCAAACAATGAGCAGTTCTTC. Translated: CAISLAANNEQFF.